These T cell receptor beta chains were read from a single sample in a study of cytomegalovirus exposure and HLA in healthy donors. The method was immunoSEQ multiplex PCR; TCRdb's version includes in-frame clones alone and lacks a portion of them. The table has about 170,000 clones, roughly 72% seen once. Source material: PBMCs. These receptors were taken from a woman aged 25 to 45 in good health and CMV-seropositive. Both conserved end residues are trimmed from each CDR3.

TRBV28	TRBJ1-2	ASSLTGYGYT
TRBV29-1	TRBJ2-6	SVRLGGLGANVLT
TRBV25-1	TRBJ2-1	ASVRPGLAGGYNEQF
TRBV6-6	TRBJ2-3	ASSSAGGQDTQY
TRBV5-4	TRBJ2-3	ASSLGLAGGTDTQY
TRBV6-6	TRBJ2-3	ASSQTRQGSTDTQY
TRBV7-2	TRBJ2-7	ASSPSGNTYEQY
TRBV27	TRBJ1-1	ASSRGFGTEAF
TRBV21-1	TRBJ2-7	ASSKRPVAGVVYEQY
TRBV9	TRBJ2-7	ASSVGRSDEQY
TRBV28	TRBJ2-5	ASSSPGGRETQY
TRBV18	TRBJ2-1	ASSRQGSNNEQF
TRBV15	TRBJ1-1	ATSTRQTTEAF
TRBV19	TRBJ1-5	ASTIPGQGIQPQH
TRBV28	TRBJ1-5	ASNMQGVQPQH
TRBV6-6	TRBJ1-1	ASSYHGRGEAF
TRBV19	TRBJ1-2	ASSIEGQGLYGYT
TRBV7-9	TRBJ1-2	ASFGPGEVHGYT
TRBV19	TRBJ1-2	ASSMALTGRVLDYT
TRBV27	TRBJ2-3	ASSLSVSERDTQY
TRBV19	TRBJ1-1	ASSIARTGPYTEAF
TRBV6-5	TRBJ2-1	ASSYQDRHNEQF
TRBV12-5	TRBJ2-2	ASGPGQSDTGELF
TRBV29-1	TRBJ2-1	SVGGTSRSEQF
TRBV5-4	TRBJ2-3	ASSGATGADTQY
TRBV7-2	TRBJ2-7	ASSFSGIVYEQY
TRBV5-6	TRBJ2-7	ASSLFSGNYEQY
TRBV19	TRBJ1-5	ASSIGNRQGNQPQH
TRBV6-6	TRBJ1-1	ASSYDYRGRLAAF
TRBV19	TRBJ2-1	ATGRTLSYNEQF
TRBV4-3	TRBJ2-3	ASSQSLPGLAGTDTQY
TRBV9	TRBJ1-5	ASSVGQGVNQPQH
TRBV25-1	TRBJ2-3	ASSARLSTDTQY
TRBV4-3	TRBJ2-3	ASSQVAGGNFEISSTDTQY
TRBV5-1	TRBJ2-2	ASSLIPRTGELF
TRBV6-5	TRBJ1-2	ASSYDTSYGYT
TRBV5-4	TRBJ2-2	ASSRDRGLTGELF